This T cell receptor (beta chain) was observed in a study of T cell clones after liver transplantation (dated by TCRdb to about 2019). Regarding the study in general: Samples were obtained from ITN030ST, a randomized trial in which withdrawal of immunosuppression was attempted within 2 years of liver transplantation. Of the eight recipients, a few were HCV-positive, while the remaining recipients had been transplanted for non-autoimmune, non-viral indications. No induction therapy was given to the subjects, and standard immunosuppression was administered until randomization at 12-24 months post-transplant. Blood samples were collected pre-transplant, pre-randomization before withdrawal, and post-randomization after either full withdrawal or failed withdrawal. Of the 8 liver transplant recipients making up the studied cohort, 3 were classified as tolerant and 5 as non-tolerant. Donor-reactive T cell clones were identified by TCRbeta sequencing following a pre-transplant mixed lymphocyte reaction and were subsequently tracked in post-transplant blood. As an antigen-independent comparator for donor-reactive sequences, third party-reactive TCRbeta sequences were also identified from pre-transplant MLRs. Tolerance meant complete immunosuppression withdrawal for at least one year without liver enzymes rising beyond twice the upper limit of normal.

High-throughput TCRbeta CDR3 sequencing of frozen genomic DNA was performed by immunoSEQ, including PCR amplification, mapping, bias correction and internal controls. Per the original workflow: Productive rearrangements were kept, and unique TCRbeta sequences were defined by CDR3 nucleotide sequence plus V and J gene. For classification of a sequence as donor-reactive, at least 5-fold expansion in CFSE-low cells relative to unstimulated pre-transplant cells and a frequency of at least 0.01% were required. Minimum frequency thresholds were set for each subject on the basis of the unstimulated sample with the lowest template count, so that a detection power of at least 90% was ensured. Jensen-Shannon divergence between the top 1000 TCRbeta sequences after and before transplant was used to measure repertoire turnover. Changes in detection of donor-reactive sequences were tested with two-sided Fisher's exact tests. TCRdb limited this immuneACCESS table to in-frame rearrangements with V and J called. A share of clones is missing; checked studies link under half to unresolved V genes, and the rest is unexplained. V and J calls and clone size follow that table, whereas D and trimming were derived from the DNA. The sample records tens of thousands of clones, 78% of which are singletons. The leading ten clones occupy under 45% of the sample.

Study-wide conclusions, independent of this receptor: Conclusions were preliminary, limited by small, heterogeneous patient numbers and non-standardized post-transplant time points. Circulating donor-reactive CD4 TCRbeta sequences fell significantly post-transplant in most of the 8 subjects, irrespective of tolerance or HCV status. Low numbers of available donor cells limited the measurable donor-reactive repertoire in a couple of subjects. Donor-reactive sequences declined more than third party-reactive ones, suggesting partial antigen-specific deletion unrelated to withdrawal success. After accounting for repertoire turnover, donor-reactive detection was significantly reduced in 7 of 8 subjects for CD4 and 8 of 8 for CD8. Because allograft tissue specimens were not available, migration of donor-reactive T cells into the graft, rather than deletion, may have occurred.

In the case of this clone: Its target antigen remains unknown. The input lacks base qualities; no much larger clone sits a single base away.

For CDR1 and CDR2, the germline V gene (reference sequence) lists SEHNR and FQNEAQ. Inclusive of the bounding cysteine and phenylalanine, the CDR3 is 17 residues long. The sequence is cut down to CDR3 DNA, 51 bases in frame from base 1. V gives up 5 bases and J gives up 1 base, and the segment between their germline ends measures 21 bases. Thawed unstimulated PBMCs were stained for CD3, CD4 and CD8 and FACS-sorted into CD3+CD4+ and CD3+CD8+ populations. Randomization to immunosuppression withdrawal applied to every one of the 8 studied subjects. The Qiagen DNeasy Blood and Tissue Kit was used for isolation of genomic DNA.

The V and J genes are TRBV7-9 and TRBJ2-7; the D segment may tentatively be TRBD1 or TRBD2, each giving 5 matched bases. The clonotype originates from a human patient who received a liver transplant. A transplant means some T cells may be of graft donor rather than patient origin. The sample here was CD8+ T cells from blood, taken around 52 months after liver transplant. The bases are TGTGCCAGCAGCCCAAGGGGTAGCGAACTTCCTTCCTACGAGCAGTACTTC. Translated, it gives CASSPRGSELPSYEQYF. With the portions outside the CDR3 filled from the reference TRBV7-9 and TRBJ2-7 genes, the complete variable region becomes DTGVSQNPRHKITKRGQNVTFRCDPISEHNRLYWYRQTLGQGPEFLTYFQNEAQLEKSRLLSDRFSAERPKGSFSTLEIQRTEQGDSAMYLCASSPRGSELPSYEQYFGPGTRLTVT.